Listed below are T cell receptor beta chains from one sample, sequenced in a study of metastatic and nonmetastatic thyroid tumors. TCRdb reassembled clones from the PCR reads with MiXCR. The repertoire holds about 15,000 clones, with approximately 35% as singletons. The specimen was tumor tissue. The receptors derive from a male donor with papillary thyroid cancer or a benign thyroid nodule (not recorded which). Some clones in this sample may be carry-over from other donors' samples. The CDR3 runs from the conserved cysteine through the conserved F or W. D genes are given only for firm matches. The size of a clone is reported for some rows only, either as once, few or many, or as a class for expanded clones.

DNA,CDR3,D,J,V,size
TGTGCCAGCAGCCCAGGGACAGCCGGCTATGGCTACACCTTC,CASSPGTAGYGYTF,TRBD1,TRBJ1-2,TRBV11-2,.
TGCGCCAGCAGTGAGGGGCAGGGACCCTACGAGCAGTACTTC,CASSEGQGPYEQYF,.,TRBJ2-7,TRBV10-1,medium-sized
TGTGCCAGCTCACCGTACACTGACCTCAACTACGAGCAGTACTTC,CASSPYTDLNYEQYF,.,TRBJ2-7,TRBV18,medium-sized
TGTGCCAGCAGCGTTGATACAGGGCTACAGGAAAAACTGTTTTTT,CASSVDTGLQEKLFF,.,TRBJ1-4,TRBV7-8,many
TGTGCCAGCAGACCCGGGGGCTTAGGGGAGACCCAGTACTTC,CASRPGGLGETQYF,.,TRBJ2-5,TRBV2,medium-sized
TGTGCCAGCAGTTTACTAGCGGGGGTGGATGAGCAGTTCTTC,CASSLLAGVDEQFF,TRBD2,TRBJ2-1,TRBV12-3/TRBV12-4,.
TGTGCCACCCTACCTACTAGCCAGTACCAAGAGACCCAGTACTTC,CATLPTSQYQETQYF,.,TRBJ2-5,TRBV27,many
TGCGCCAGCACCCAAGGAAACACCATATATTTT,CASTQGNTIYF,.,TRBJ1-3,TRBV10-2,medium-sized
TGTGCCAGCAGCGTGGGACTAGCGGGAGCGGCGGGGGAGCTGTTTTTT,CASSVGLAGAAGELFF,TRBD2,TRBJ2-2,TRBV11-1,once
TGCGCCAGCAGTGGGGGGGCGGGTCGTGGGCAGTTCTTC,CASSGGAGRGQFF,.,TRBJ2-1,TRBV6-9,.
TGCGCCAGCAAACACAGCTCCTACGAGCAGTACTTC,CASKHSSYEQYF,.,TRBJ2-7,TRBV10-2,medium-sized
TGTGCCATCAGTGAGTCATGGGGGACCCTCTACAATGAGCAGTTCTTC,CAISESWGTLYNEQFF,.,TRBJ2-1,TRBV10-3,many
TGTGCCAGCAGCTTGGTTCCCCTTACAGATACGCAGTATTTT,CASSLVPLTDTQYF,.,TRBJ2-3,TRBV5-6,many
TGTGCCAGCATCTTTTCCTCCTGGACCTACGAGCAGTACTTC,CASIFSSWTYEQYF,.,TRBJ2-7,TRBV11-2,.
TGTGCCAGTAGTATAAGTGCAGCGGGGCAGTTCTTC,CASSISAAGQFF,.,TRBJ2-1,TRBV19,many
TGTGCCAGCACCTCCAGGAGCAATCAGCCCCAGCATTTT,CASTSRSNQPQHF,.,TRBJ1-5,TRBV12-3/TRBV12-4,many
TGTGCCAGCAGTGAAGGGCTGTTCATGGGCGAGCAGTACTTC,CASSEGLFMGEQYF,.,TRBJ2-7,TRBV6-1,.
TGTGCCTGCACGCCCGGGACAGGGACCTACGAGCAGTACTTC,CACTPGTGTYEQYF,TRBD1,TRBJ2-7,TRBV2,medium-sized
TGCGCCAGAAGCCAGGAAACCATGCGTGCTTTCTTT,CARSQETMRAFF,.,TRBJ1-1,TRBV5-1,.